This section outlines one T cell receptor (beta chain) sequence together with its context. V gave up 1 base and J gave up 4 bases, with 13 bases separating them. Germline CDR1 reads SEHNR; CDR2 reads FQNEAQ (reference sequence). The CDR3 loop spans 16 amino acids. TCRdb reprocessed the RT-PCR reads via MiXCR and lists one record per CDR3 protein. The sample gives about 680,000 distinct CDR3 sequences, approximately 15% of which show up once; 3.6% is in the top ten. This clonotype was sampled from a female donor in good health, serving as a healthy control. Sequencing was done on a sample of memory CD4+ T cells from blood. The genes are TRBV7-9 and TRBJ2-2; D possibly corresponds to TRBD2 (6 bases). The CDR3 here is CASSLVSGGSTGELFF. As DNA, the CDR3 is TGTGCCAGCAGCTTAGTGTCCGGGGGATCCACCGGGGAGCTGTTTTTT.